The sequence of this T cell receptor (beta chain) was determined in a study of T cell repertoires in cytomegalovirus infection. Findings of the study overall: CMV carriers with the relevant HLA were identified by cumulative public TCR beta family frequency.

TCRdb called the reads again in MiXCR, with one record for every CDR3 protein. Of about 830,000 distinct CDR3 sequences listed, about 33% are singletons. Ten or more counts support this clonotype. The antigen is not known. Germline CDR1 is SGHVS and CDR2 is FNYEAQ. Trimming at V came to 5 bases and at J to 2 bases, leaving 1 base not matched to a gene. The CDR3 has 14 amino acids. The chain is built from TRBV7-6 and TRBJ1-3, with 9 bases fitting TRBD1. This clonotype was obtained from a human donor in good health (CMV status not recorded). Some clones in this sample may be carry-over from other donors' samples. Material: cultured CD8+ T cells from PBMCs, obtained from culture after CMV antigen stimulation. The CDR3 is CASSRTGAGNTIYF. CDR3 DNA: TGTGCCAGCAGCCGGACAGGGGCTGGAAACACCATATATTTT. The full variable domain, in which reference TRBV7-6 and TRBJ1-3 provide the parts outside the CDR3, is GAGVSQSPRYKVTKRGQDVALRCDPISGHVSLYWYRQALGQGPEFLTYFNYEAQQDKSGLPNDRFSAERPEGSISTLTIQRTEQRDSAMYRCASSRTGAGNTIYFGEGSWLTVV.